This T cell receptor (beta chain) stems from a study of blood T cell repertoires in COVID-19. The overall study: PBMCs, B-cell-depleted T cells, or T cells were the source of the cDNA or gDNA that made up the material.

With 7 bases removed from V and 0 bases from J, the gap between germline ends came to 13 bases. The CDR3 has 15 residues. From germline, CDR1 is MDHEN and CDR2 SYDVKM. This table comes from immunoSEQ multiplex PCR, and its TCRdb copy is limited to in-frame clones, with some not included. The sample has tens of thousands of clones; about 86% are singletons. This sequence joins TRBV28 and TRBJ1-3; tentatively, D is TRBD1 (6 bases). This TCR came from a woman in her fifties or sixties with acute or convalescent COVID-19. The sequenced sample was peripheral blood. For the CDR3, the DNA is TGTGCCAGCAACTTCGGACAGCCCTCTGGAAACACCATATATTTT. This translates into CASNFGQPSGNTIYF.